Shown below are 20 T cell receptor beta chains from a single sample sequenced in a study of T cells in Graves' hyperthyroidism and ophthalmopathy. Using RNA transcripts as the source, TCR beta CDR3 regions were amplified. The TCR CDR3 first-round RT-PCR relied on the HTBI primer set. TCRdb reprocessed the multiplex PCR reads with MiXCR, giving one entry per CDR3 protein. This table holds 300,000 to 400,000 distinct CDR3 sequences, about 18% found once. The sample taken for sequencing was blood. The receptor source for this set is a man in his late teens or twenties with Graves' ophthalmopathy.

This clonotype was seen a handful of times. The V call is TRBV6-1, the J call TRBJ2-3; no firm D call. Germline-derived CDR1 and CDR2 are MNHNS and SASEGT. V lost 2 bases to trimming and J lost 1 base, with 10 bases between them. The CDR3 loop spans 15 amino acids. The CDR3 is CASSELGTGTDTQYF. For the CDR3, the DNA is TGTGCCAGCAGTGAATTGGGAACAGGCACAGATACGCAGTATTTT.

The chain combines TRBV29-1 with TRBJ1-5; 7 bases fit TRBD1. CDR1 is SQVTM, CDR2 ANQGSEA, per germline. CDR3 length: 14 residues. V lost 7 bases and J lost 4; bases outside the gene matches: 10. The CDR3: CSAIIDRANQPQHF. CDR3 bases: TGCAGCGCCATAATTGACAGGGCAAATCAGCCCCAGCATTTT.

This clonotype was seen many times. This chain joins TRBV7-8 and TRBJ2-1; a possible D gene is TRBD2 (7 bases). This CDR3 contains 17 residues. Trimming pared 5 bases from V and 5 bases from J, leaving 22 bases between. Per germline, CDR1 SGHVS and CDR2 FQNEAQ. The CDR3 nucleotides read TGTGCCAGCAGCCCGACGACGGGGGGCCGGGTAGACAATGAGCAGTTCTTC. This codes for CASSPTTGGRVDNEQFF.

This clonotype was seen repeatedly, ten times or more. The gene calls are TRBV10-2 and TRBJ1-6; 10 positions agree with TRBD1. V lost 4 bases to trimming and J lost 9 bases; unmatched junction nucleotides: 6. Germline-derived CDR1 and CDR2 are WSHSY and SAAADI. This CDR3 region has 15 residues. The CDR3 coding sequence is TGCGCCAGCAGTGTCGCAGACAGGGGGCTTTCACCCCTCCACTTT. It is translated as CASSVADRGLSPLHF.

The chain has TRBV7-9 and TRBJ1-6, with 8 bases lining up with TRBD1. Germline CDR1 SEHNR, CDR2 FQNEAQ (reference sequence). After removal of 4 bases from V and 8 bases from J, the junction contained 4 bases not matched to a gene. CDR3 length: 14 residues. For the CDR3, the DNA is TGTGCCAGCAGCTCCGACAGGGGAGATTCACCCCTCCACTTT. The encoded protein is CASSSDRGDSPLHF.

In this sample, this clonotype turned up many times. The chain is built from TRBV7-8 and TRBJ1-1; TRBD1 matches 7 bases. V dropped 5 bases and J dropped 0; count of bases not matched to a gene: 9. The V gene's germline CDR1 is SGHVS and CDR2 FQNEAQ. The CDR3 loop spans 16 amino acids. This chain's CDR3 is CASSHWDRSMNTEAFF. CDR3 in DNA: TGTGCCAGCAGCCATTGGGACAGATCCATGAACACTGAAGCTTTCTTT.

The gene calls are TRBV7-9 and TRBJ1-3, with D perhaps matching TRBD1 (6 bases). The CDR3 runs 16 residues. V was cut by 5 bases and J by 4 bases, with 18 bases left in between. CDR1 is SEHNR, CDR2 FQNEAQ, per germline (reference sequence). CDR3 region: CASSHTPGVSGNTIYF. CDR3 bases: TGTGCCAGCAGCCACACCCCAGGGGTCTCGGGAAACACCATATATTTT.

V and J are TRBV11-2 and TRBJ2-3; D remains ambiguous. The germline gives CDR1 SGHAT, CDR2 FQNNGV. The length of the CDR3 is 13 residues. The V and J ends lost 0 bases and 11 bases respectively, with 12 bases between them. CDR3 residues: CASSLEAARMQYF. The CDR3 bases are TGTGCCAGCAGCTTAGAGGCTGCCAGGATGCAGTATTTT.

Points on this clonotype: A read error is possible here, since a much larger clone lies one base away. This chain uses TRBV9 with TRBJ2-1, with 9 nucleotides matching TRBD2. Germline-derived CDR1 and CDR2 are SGDLS and YYNGEE. The CDR3 covers 15 residues. As DNA, the CDR3 is TGTGCCAGCAGCGTAAGACTAGCGGATTACAATGAGCAGTCCTTC. Protein: CASSVRLADYNEQSF.

This clonotype has more than one count but fewer than ten. CDR3 protein: CASSLSLLGTEAFF. The CDR3 nucleotides read TGTGCCAGCAGCTTAAGTCTATTAGGGACTGAAGCTTTCTTT. The V call is TRBV7-9, the J call TRBJ1-1, with D uncertain. The CDR3 is 14 residues long. V was cut by 2 bases and J by 5 bases, with 12 bases left in between. Germline-derived CDR1 and CDR2 are SEHNR and FQNEAQ (reference sequence).

CDR3 coding DNA: TGTGCCAGTACCAATCGGGGTTTTGGTGCAGATACGCAGTATTTT. Translating gives CASTNRGFGADTQYF. The chain carries TRBV19 and TRBJ2-3, with a weak D call TRBD2 (5 bases). V lost 7 bases and J 4 bases, leaving 18 bases between the germline ends. Germline V lookup: CDR1 LNHDA, CDR2 SQIVND (reference sequence). This CDR3 spans 15 amino acids.

This clonotype was seen repeatedly, ten times or more. The junction shows a germline mismatch at one end, possibly a read error. The J gene is TRBJ2-2, the V gene TRBV6-1; 8 bases align to TRBD1. Germline V CDR1 and CDR2: MNHNS, SASEGT. The CDR3 totals 15 residues. CDR3 coding DNA: TGTGCCAGCAGGGAAGGACAGGGTGGAACCGGGGAGCTGTTTTTT. It encodes CASREGQGGTGELFF.

This clonotype was counted between two and nine times. The chain joins TRBV5-1 to TRBJ2-1, with a tentative D call TRBD1 (6 bases). The CDR3 has 16 residues. Per the germline V gene, CDR1 is SGHRS and CDR2 is YFSETQ. The germline V and J ends were trimmed by 0 bases and 7 bases, with 17 bases remaining between them. The CDR3 protein is CASSLGGRAVYNEQFF. Written as DNA, the CDR3 is TGCGCCAGCAGCTTGGGGGGGCGGGCAGTCTATAATGAGCAGTTCTTC. Variable domain in full (rest from reference TRBV5-1 and TRBJ2-1): KAGVTQTPRYLIKTRGQQVTLSCSPISGHRSVSWYQQTPGQGLQFLFEYFSETQRNKGNFPGRFSGRQFSNSRSEMNVSTLELGDSALYLCASSLGGRAVYNEQFFGPGTRLTVL.

This clonotype appeared a few times. The rearrangement uses TRBV5-1 and TRBJ2-7; D is possibly TRBD1 (6 bases). With 4 bases removed from V and 2 bases from J, the gap between germline ends came to 16 bases. This CDR3 has 15 amino acids. The germline gives CDR1 SGHRS, CDR2 YFSETQ. CDR3 loop: CASSPDGTGPYEQYF. The CDR3 coding sequence is TGCGCCAGCAGCCCCGACGGAACAGGGCCCTACGAGCAGTACTTC. The full variable domain, in which reference TRBV5-1 and TRBJ2-7 provide the parts outside the CDR3, is KAGVTQTPRYLIKTRGQQVTLSCSPISGHRSVSWYQQTPGQGLQFLFEYFSETQRNKGNFPGRFSGRQFSNSRSEMNVSTLELGDSALYLCASSPDGTGPYEQYFGPGTRLTVT.

This chain uses TRBV20-1 with TRBJ1-4, with D possibly TRBD1 on 5 matching bases. Per the germline V gene, CDR1 is DFQATT and CDR2 is SNEGSKA (reference sequence). This CDR3 spans 14 amino acids. Trimming left V 1 base short and J 3 bases short, with 9 bases between. The DNA for the CDR3 is TGCAGTGCTAGAGGCGGGGGGGCTAATGAAAAACTGTTTTTT. This sequence encodes CSARGGGANEKLFF.

This clonotype was seen at least ten times. The chain has TRBV7-2 and TRBJ2-3, with TRBD1 identical over 8 bases. This CDR3 spans 14 amino acids. The V gene's germline CDR1 is SGHTA and CDR2 FQGNSA. V gave up 3 bases and J gave up 7 bases; unmatched junction bases: 6. As DNA, the CDR3 is TGTGCCAGCAGCTTGGGGACAGGCGTTAATACGCAGTATTTT. It specifies CASSLGTGVNTQYF.

This clonotype was found a few times. The V call is TRBV12-3 or TRBV12-4, the J call TRBJ2-1, with no clear D. The CDR3 totals 12 residues. Trimming removed 3 bases at V and 6 bases at J, with 6 bases between. The CDR3 DNA is TGTGCCAGCAGTTTTGGGCCCAATGAGCAGTTCTTC. Encoded protein: CASSFGPNEQFF.

This clonotype was counted ten times or more. The chain uses TRBV20-1 and TRBJ1-2; TRBD1 is a possible D gene (6 bases). The CDR3 covers 15 residues. The germline V and J ends were trimmed by 0 bases and 2 bases, with 13 bases remaining between them. The germline V gene encodes CDR1 DFQATT and CDR2 SNEGSKA (reference sequence). Written as DNA, the CDR3 is TGCAGTGCTAGAGATGCGGGGGGCTACAACTATGGCTACACCTTC. It specifies CSARDAGGYNYGYTF.

This clonotype was seen only a few times. The chain couples TRBV27 to TRBJ2-5; 7 bases line up with TRBD1. CDR3 length equals 15 residues. Germline CDR1 and CDR2: MNHEY and SMNVEV (reference sequence). After removal of 4 bases from V and 1 base from J, the junction contained 6 bases not matched to a gene. The CDR3 here is CASSYRDSSQETQYF. The CDR3, as DNA: TGTGCCAGCAGTTACCGGGACAGCTCCCAAGAGACCCAGTACTTC.

This clonotype was seen a few times. This chain uses TRBV19 with TRBJ2-1; D unresolved. The V gene's germline CDR1 is LNHDA and CDR2 SQIVND (reference sequence). Trimming took 7 bases from V and 0 from J, leaving 7 bases between them. The length of the CDR3 is 13 residues. CDR3 sequence (DNA): TGTGCCAGTAATGCTAACTCCTACAATGAGCAGTTCTTC. This gives the protein CASNANSYNEQFF.